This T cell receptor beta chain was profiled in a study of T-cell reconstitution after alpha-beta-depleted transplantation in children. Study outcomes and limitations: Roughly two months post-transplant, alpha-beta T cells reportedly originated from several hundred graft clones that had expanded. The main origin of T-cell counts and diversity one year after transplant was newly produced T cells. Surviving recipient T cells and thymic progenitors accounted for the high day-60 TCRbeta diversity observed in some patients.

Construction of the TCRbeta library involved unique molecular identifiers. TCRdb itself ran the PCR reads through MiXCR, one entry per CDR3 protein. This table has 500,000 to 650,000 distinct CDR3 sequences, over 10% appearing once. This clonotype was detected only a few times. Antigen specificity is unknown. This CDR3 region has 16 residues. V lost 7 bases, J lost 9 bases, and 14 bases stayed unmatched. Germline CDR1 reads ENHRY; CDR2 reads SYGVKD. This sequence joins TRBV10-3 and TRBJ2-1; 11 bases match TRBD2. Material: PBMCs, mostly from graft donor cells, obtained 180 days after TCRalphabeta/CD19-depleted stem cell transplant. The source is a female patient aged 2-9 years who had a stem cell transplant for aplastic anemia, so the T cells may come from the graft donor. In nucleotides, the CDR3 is TGTGCCATCACCGTTAGCGGGAGGGCCCAATTTAGTGAGCAGTTCTTC. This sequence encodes CAITVSGRAQFSEQFF.